This paragraph covers one TCR beta chain sequence. These data originate in a study of blood T cell repertoires in COVID-19. The CDR3 is made up of 12 amino acids. Germline values: CDR1 ENHRY, CDR2 SYGVKD. Germline trimming cut 10 bases from V and 3 bases from J; bases unmatched to any gene: 3. This table comes from immunoSEQ multiplex PCR, and its TCRdb copy is limited to in-frame clones, with some not included. This repertoire shows about 340,000 clones, about 88% found once; its top ten account for roughly 6.6%. Sequencing used peripheral blood. The rearrangement links TRBV10-3 to TRBJ1-1; 9 nucleotides match TRBD1. This receptor was identified in a woman in her 70s with COVID-19, enrolled during active disease. DNA for the CDR3: TGTGCCACGGGACAGGGTGACACTGAAGCTTTCTTT. Protein sequence: CATGQGDTEAFF.